These 22 T cell receptor beta chains were sequenced from one sample in a study of technical replicates of blood from several donors. Libraries were prepared by immunoSEQ multiplex PCR; TCRdb keeps only in-frame clonotypes and omits some of them. The table records about 72,000 clones, around 95% of them present only once. Input material: T cells isolated from PBMCs. These receptors were collected from a human donor in good health.

This chain links TRBV30 with TRBJ1-3; no definite D call. CDR3 size: 12 residues. The germline V gene encodes CDR1 GTSNPN and CDR2 SVGIG (reference sequence). Trimming cost V 2 bases and J 8 bases, with 10 bases left between them. The CDR3 DNA is TGTGCCTGGAGTTTCGAGGGCTACACCATATATTTT. Translation gives CAWSFEGYTIYF. Using reference TRBV30 and TRBJ1-3 for the parts outside the CDR3, the full variable domain is SQTIHQWPATLVQPVGSPLSLECTVEGTSNPNLYWYRQAAGRGLQLLFYSVGIGQISSEVPQNLSASRPQDRQFILSSKKLLLSDSGFYLCAWSFEGYTIYFGEGSWLTVV.

This sequence joins TRBV27 and TRBJ1-2, with TRBD1 matching over 12 bases. The CDR3 consists of 18 residues. The junction had 16 bases not matched to a gene; V was cut back by 4 bases and J by 7 bases. Per germline, CDR1 MNHEY and CDR2 SMNVEV (reference sequence). The CDR3 sequence is CASSSRSGTGGRLFGYTF. The CDR3 DNA is TGTGCCAGCAGTTCCCGATCCGGGACAGGGGGCCGGTTGTTTGGCTACACCTTC.

This chain joins TRBV28 and TRBJ2-7; 13 bases agree with TRBD2. Germline V lookup: CDR1 MDHEN, CDR2 SYDVKM. This CDR3 comprises 15 residues. The V gene end was trimmed by 7 bases and the J gene end by 4 bases; junction bases not matched to a gene: 7. The CDR3 DNA reads TGTGCCAGCACTGGCGCGACTAGCGGGAGGTACGAGCAGTACTTC. This gives the protein CASTGATSGRYEQYF. Complete variable domain (other parts from reference TRBV28 and TRBJ2-7): DVKVTQSSRYLVKRTGEKVFLECVQDMDHENMFWYRQDPGLGLRLIYFSYDVKMKEKGDIPEGYSVSREKKERFSLILESASTNQTSMYLCASTGATSGRYEQYFGPGTRLTVT.

The gene calls are TRBV6-5 and TRBJ1-1; D is undetermined. From germline, CDR1 is MNHEY and CDR2 SVGAGI. Trimming shortened V by 8 bases and J by 4 bases, and 17 bases separated the two germline ends. The CDR3 has 14 amino acids. Written as DNA, the CDR3 is TGTGCCAGCTTCCTTACTCCCGGTTCCACTGAAGCTTTCTTT. Translated: CASFLTPGSTEAFF.

This chain joins TRBV18 and TRBJ2-2, with D maybe TRBD1 (5 bases). Germline V gene sequence: CDR1 KGHSH, CDR2 LQKENI. The V end lost 3 bases, the J end lost 0 bases, and 11 bases lay between the germline ends. CDR3 length equals 16 residues. DNA of the CDR3: TGTGCCAGCTCACCTTTCCGGACACCGAACACCGGGGAGCTGTTTTTT. It codes for CASSPFRTPNTGELFF.

This sequence joins TRBV4-1 and TRBJ2-1; 9 bases are shared with TRBD2. Germline V gene sequence: CDR1 MGHRA, CDR2 YSYEKL. This CDR3 has 19 residues. V shed 0 bases, J shed 7 bases, and the junction held 16 bases outside the gene matches. CDR3 sequence reads: CASSQEGQQGVAGENEQFF. DNA for the CDR3: TGCGCCAGCAGCCAAGAAGGCCAACAGGGTGTAGCGGGAGAAAATGAGCAGTTCTTC.

The chain has TRBV29-1 and TRBJ1-5; the match to TRBD1 covers 9 bases. V lost 6 bases to trimming and J lost 7 bases; unmatched junction nucleotides: 7. This CDR3 has 13 amino acids. Germline V gene sequence: CDR1 SQVTM, CDR2 ANQGSEA. CDR3 bases: TGCAGCGTGCAACAGGGGGCTTTCCAGCCCCAGCATTTT. This codes for CSVQQGAFQPQHF. Combining the CDR3 with reference TRBV29-1 and TRBJ1-5 gives the whole variable domain SAVISQKPSRDICQRGTSLTIQCQVDSQVTMMFWYRQQPGQSLTLIATANQGSEATYESGFVIDKFPISRPNLTFSTLTVSNMSPEDSSIYLCSVQQGAFQPQHFGDGTRLSIL.

The V call is TRBV6-5, the J call TRBJ2-7, with TRBD1 matching 9 bases. This CDR3 comprises 15 residues. The V gene end was trimmed by 7 bases and the J gene end by 1 base; junction bases not matched to a gene: 8. Germline assignment: CDR1 MNHEY and CDR2 SVGAGI. The CDR3 region is CASMIQGAGSYEQYF. The DNA of the CDR3 is TGTGCCAGCATGATACAGGGGGCCGGGTCCTACGAGCAGTACTTC.

The rearrangement uses TRBV9 and TRBJ1-6; D is uncertain. The CDR3 is 12 residues long. V was pared by 4 bases and J by 8 bases, with 7 bases between. CDR1 SGDLS and CDR2 YYNGEE come from the germline V gene. DNA for the CDR3: TGTGCCAGCAGCCTCCAGGATTCACCCCTCCACTTT. It translates to CASSLQDSPLHF.

The V gene is TRBV6-5, the J gene TRBJ1-5; no clear D gene. V shed 6 bases and J shed 12 bases, with 18 bases lying between them. Germline CDR1 reads MNHEY; CDR2 reads SVGAGI. This CDR3 spans 13 amino acids. CDR3 sequence reads: CASSPAGGEVQHF. CDR3 DNA sequence: TGTGCCAGCAGCCCGGCCGGCGGGGAAGTCCAGCATTTT.

The chain has TRBV6-1 and TRBJ2-3; D possibly corresponds to TRBD1 (5 bases). Germline assignment: CDR1 MNHNS and CDR2 SASEGT. The germline V and J ends were trimmed by 4 bases and 2 bases, with 10 bases remaining between them. The CDR3 covers 14 residues. In DNA form, the CDR3 reads TGTGCCAGCAGTGCAAGACAGACCACAGATACGCAGTATTTT. Amino acids: CASSARQTTDTQYF.

The chain couples TRBV7-2 to TRBJ1-4; no firm D call. Germline V gives CDR1 SGHTA, CDR2 FQGNSA. The length of the CDR3 is 16 residues. V was cut by 5 bases and J by 8 bases, with 21 bases left in between. DNA of the CDR3: TGTGCCAGCAGCGAAGTCGGCGCGCGGGTTCGGGAAAAACTGTTTTTT. Its translation is CASSEVGARVREKLFF.

The V and J genes are TRBV27 and TRBJ2-2; D might be TRBD1 (5 bases). Trimming took off 7 bases at V and 1 base at J, with 16 bases between the two ends. This CDR3 contains 16 residues. Germline values: CDR1 MNHEY, CDR2 SMNVEV (reference sequence). As DNA, the CDR3 is TGTGCCAGCACAAAAACGACAGCCCAGAACACCGGGGAGCTGTTTTTT. Protein product: CASTKTTAQNTGELFF.

The chain combines TRBV11-2 with TRBJ1-6, with 9 nucleotides matching TRBD1. CDR1 is SGHAT and CDR2 is FQNNGV in the germline V gene. The CDR3 contains 18 residues. J was trimmed by 2 bases and V by 4 bases; bases with no gene match: 9. In DNA, the CDR3 is TGTGCCAGCAGCTCCGGAAGACAGGGGGTCACCTATAATTCACCCCTCCACTTT. Its translation is CASSSGRQGVTYNSPLHF.

The chain carries TRBV9 and TRBJ1-1, with TRBD1 matching over 8 bases. The length of the CDR3 is 14 residues. CDR1 is SGDLS and CDR2 is YYNGEE in the germline V gene. The V and J ends lost 2 bases and 7 bases, in that order; junction bases with no gene match: 7. The CDR3 coding sequence is TGTGCCAGCAGCGTGGACAGGGCGGGCGGTGAAGCTTTCTTT. Translation: CASSVDRAGGEAFF.

This chain connects TRBV13 to TRBJ1-4, with 8 bases aligning to TRBD1. With V trimmed by 3 bases and J by 0 bases, 3 bases remained unmatched. Germline V gives CDR1 PRHDT, CDR2 FYEKMQ (reference sequence). This CDR3 is built from 16 residues. DNA for the CDR3: TGTGCCAGCAGCTTGGGGACAGGAGCAACTAATGAAAAACTGTTTTTT. This sequence encodes CASSLGTGATNEKLFF.

This sequence joins TRBV30 and TRBJ2-7, with TRBD2 identical over 7 bases. The CDR3 is made up of 13 amino acids. With V trimmed by 7 bases and J by 1 base, 7 bases remained unmatched. Looked up from germline, CDR1 is GTSNPN and CDR2 is SVGIG (reference sequence). CDR3 DNA: TGTGCCTCCTCTAGCGGCGAATCCTACGAGCAGTACTTC. It specifies CASSSGESYEQYF.

The chain combines TRBV19 with TRBJ1-5, with D hard to call. Trimming shortened V by 4 bases and J by 2 bases, and 9 bases separated the two germline ends. This CDR3 has 14 residues. Germline CDR1 reads LNHDA; CDR2 reads SQIVND (reference sequence). Here the CDR3 DNA reads TGTGCCAGTAGTAGACAAACTGGCAATCAGCCCCAGCATTTT. Protein sequence: CASSRQTGNQPQHF.

A remark on this clone: Other DNA sequences within the sample encode an identical CDR3. The chain joins TRBV6-5 to TRBJ1-1; D perhaps matches TRBD1 (6 bases). Trimming pared 6 bases from V and 8 bases from J, leaving 10 bases between. The CDR3 totals 11 residues. CDR1 and CDR2 from the germline V gene are MNHEY and SVGAGI. CDR3 region: CASSTGTEAFF. CDR3 coding DNA: TGTGCCAGCAGCACCGGGACAGAAGCTTTCTTT.

The chain joins TRBV27 to TRBJ2-3, with D possibly matching TRBD1 (5 bases). CDR1 is MNHEY and CDR2 is SMNVEV in the germline V gene (reference sequence). CDR3 size: 16 residues. V dropped 5 bases and J dropped 1 base, with 16 bases sitting between them. CDR3 region: CASSETAAYGTDTQYF. CDR3 DNA: TGTGCCAGCAGTGAGACAGCCGCCTATGGCACAGATACGCAGTATTTT.

The rearrangement links TRBV7-9 to TRBJ1-1; D may be TRBD1 (5 bases). CDR1 is SEHNR, CDR2 FQNEAQ, per germline (reference sequence). Trimming removed 5 bases from V and 0 bases from J, with 7 bases in between. This CDR3 has 13 amino acids. In DNA form, the CDR3 reads TGTGCCAGCAGCCAACAGGTGAACACTGAAGCTTTCTTT. The encoded protein is CASSQQVNTEAFF.

The genes are TRBV6-5 and TRBJ1-1, with a tentative D call TRBD1 (5 bases). This CDR3 region has 12 residues. Germline V gene data show CDR1 as MNHEY and CDR2 as SVGAGI. Trimming took 4 bases from V and 7 from J, leaving 10 bases between them. Written as DNA, the CDR3 is TGTGCCAGCAGTTCTTGGGGGGATGAAGCTTTCTTT. Its translation: CASSSWGDEAFF.